A single T cell receptor (beta chain) is shown here with its context. Its antigen is not identified. The sample comes from a study of cytomegalovirus exposure and HLA in healthy donors. Findings of the study overall: In a later analysis, first-cohort TCR clusters were found to tend to co-occur in the 130 or so validation repertoires. Altogether, more than 150 TCR beta chains were recorded as cytomegalovirus-associated.

TCRdb's table, derived via immunoSEQ multiplex PCR, lists solely in-frame clones and lacks some. The table includes 90,000 to 120,000 clones, around 85% detected once. The sequence came from a woman aged 18-35 years in good health and CMV-seronegative. The sequencing input was PBMCs.

CDR3 DNA sequence: TGTGCCAGCAGCCCAGGACAGGGGCCGGGTCAGCCCCAGCATTTT. As protein: CASSPGQGPGQPQHF. The genes are TRBV5-5 and TRBJ1-5, with 9 bases that match TRBD1. Germline CDR1 is SGHKS and CDR2 is YYEKEE (reference sequence). This CDR3 region has 15 residues. Trimming cost V 4 bases and J 6 bases; bases outside gene matches: 8.